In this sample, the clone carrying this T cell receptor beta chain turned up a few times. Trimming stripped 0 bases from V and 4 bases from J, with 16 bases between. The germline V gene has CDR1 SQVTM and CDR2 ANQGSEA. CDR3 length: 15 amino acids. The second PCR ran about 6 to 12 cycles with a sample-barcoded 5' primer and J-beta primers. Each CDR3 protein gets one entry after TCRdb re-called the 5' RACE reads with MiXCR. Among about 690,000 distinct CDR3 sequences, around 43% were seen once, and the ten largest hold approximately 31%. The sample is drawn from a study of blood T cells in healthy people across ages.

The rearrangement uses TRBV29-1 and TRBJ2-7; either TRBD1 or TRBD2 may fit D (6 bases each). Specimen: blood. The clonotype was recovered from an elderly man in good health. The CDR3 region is CSVEDLRQGRYEQYF. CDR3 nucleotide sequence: TGCAGCGTTGAAGATCTTCGTCAGGGGAGGTACGAGCAGTACTTC.